This record covers a single T cell receptor (beta chain). V dropped 3 bases and J dropped 0 bases, with 9 bases sitting between them. This CDR3 spans 14 amino acids. CDR1 is MNHEY and CDR2 is SVGEGT in the germline V gene. This entry belongs to a study of blood T cell repertoires in COVID-19. Overall study: PBMCs, B-cell-depleted T cells, or T cells were the source of the cDNA or gDNA that made up the material.

Sequencing was performed with immunoSEQ multiplex PCR; in TCRdb, only in-frame clones are kept and a portion is missing. The table has 250,000 to 300,000 clones, roughly 90% seen once. Material for sequencing was peripheral blood. The chain employs TRBV6-2 or TRBV6-3 and TRBJ2-7; possible D gene TRBD1, 7 bases. This clonotype was sampled from an older woman with acute or convalescent COVID-19. CDR3 in amino acids: CASSYQGGSYEQYF. The CDR3, as DNA: TGTGCCAGCAGTTATCAGGGGGGCTCCTACGAGCAGTACTTC.